This T cell receptor (beta chain) is drawn from a study of T cell changes during pregnancy in multiple sclerosis (dated by TCRdb to between 2018 and 2020). Concerning the study at large: Changes in the T cell repertoire over the course of pregnancy were examined in this study in women with multiple sclerosis.

The method behind the library was the immunoSEQ multiplex PCR assay. This is the immuneACCESS table as TCRdb keeps it, with only in-frame sequences that have V and J called. A part of the clones is gone; compared with another copy, unresolved V genes explain less than half, and the rest is unexplained. The table for this sample lists fewer than 45,000 clones; over 80% of them were counted only once. The ten largest clones capture around 0.48% of the sample. CDR1 MNHNY and CDR2 SVGAGI were looked up in the germline V gene (reference sequence). Its CDR3 holds 13 amino acids, cysteine through phenylalanine. Of the read, only the CDR3 DNA is kept; its 39 bases are in frame from base 1. Between the V and J ends, shortened by 11 bases and 1 base respectively, the junction contains 14 bases. In regard to this clone: Its antigen is currently not known. The record has no base qualities; no much larger clone is one base away.

The chain couples TRBV6-6 to TRBJ1-1; TRBD1 is perhaps the D gene, given 5 matching bases. Source: CD4+ T cells from peripheral blood mononuclear cells, taken in the third trimester of pregnancy. This sequence originates from a female donor in good health, enrolled as a control in a pregnancy study. The CDR3: CAGRDVENTEAFF. The bases read TGTGCCGGGCGGGACGTAGAGAACACTGAAGCTTTCTTT.